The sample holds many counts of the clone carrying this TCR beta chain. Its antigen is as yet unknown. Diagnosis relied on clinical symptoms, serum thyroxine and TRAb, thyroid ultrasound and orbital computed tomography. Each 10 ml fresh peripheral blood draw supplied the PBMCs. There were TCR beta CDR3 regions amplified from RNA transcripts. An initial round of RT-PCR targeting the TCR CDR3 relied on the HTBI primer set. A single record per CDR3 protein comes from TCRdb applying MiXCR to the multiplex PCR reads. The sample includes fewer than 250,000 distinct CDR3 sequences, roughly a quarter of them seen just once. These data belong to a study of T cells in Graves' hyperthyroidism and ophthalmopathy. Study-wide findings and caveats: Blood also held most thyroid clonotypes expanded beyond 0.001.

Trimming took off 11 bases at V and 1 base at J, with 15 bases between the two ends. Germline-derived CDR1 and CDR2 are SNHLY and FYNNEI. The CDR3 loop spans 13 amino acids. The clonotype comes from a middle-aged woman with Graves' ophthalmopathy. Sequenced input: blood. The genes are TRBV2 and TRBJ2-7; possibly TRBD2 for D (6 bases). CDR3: CAFGGARSYEQYF. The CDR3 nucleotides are TGTGCCTTTGGAGGGGCGCGGTCCTACGAGCAGTACTTC.